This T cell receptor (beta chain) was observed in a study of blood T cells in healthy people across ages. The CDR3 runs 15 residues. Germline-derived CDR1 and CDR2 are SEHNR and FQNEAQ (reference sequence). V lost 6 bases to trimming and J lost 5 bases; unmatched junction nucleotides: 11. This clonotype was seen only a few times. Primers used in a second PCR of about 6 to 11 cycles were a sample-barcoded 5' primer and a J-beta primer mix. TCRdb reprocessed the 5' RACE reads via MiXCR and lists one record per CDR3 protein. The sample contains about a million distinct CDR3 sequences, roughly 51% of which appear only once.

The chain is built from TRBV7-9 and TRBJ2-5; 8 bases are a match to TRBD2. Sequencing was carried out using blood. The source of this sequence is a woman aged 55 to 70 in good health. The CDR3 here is CASSAGLVQVETQYF. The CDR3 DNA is TGTGCCAGCAGTGCGGGACTAGTCCAGGTGGAGACCCAGTACTTC.